The rows below give T cell receptor beta chains drawn from one sample of a study of blood T cell repertoires in COVID-19. Profiled with immunoSEQ multiplex PCR; TCRdb holds only in-frame clones, not every one. Here the sample spans roughly 260,000 clones, over 75% being singletons. Sequences were obtained from PBMCs or T cells enriched from blood (not recorded which). These receptors were taken from a woman in her forties or fifties who had recovered from COVID-19. The CDR3 runs from the conserved cysteine through the conserved F or W. The order of the fields is clone size, J gene, D gene, V gene, CDR3 DNA, CDR3 protein. The D gene is left open where the match is weak. Not every row has a clone size; where given, it reads once, few, many or a size class.

clone size: -; J gene: TRBJ2-1; D gene: TRBD2; V gene: TRBV7-3; CDR3 DNA: TGTGCCAGCAGCTACGGGACTAGCGACTACAATGAGCAGTTCTTC; CDR3 protein: CASSYGTSDYNEQFF
clone size: -; J gene: TRBJ2-3; D gene: -; V gene: TRBV28; CDR3 DNA: TGTGCCAGCAGTAGGGGAGGAAACACAGATACGCAGTATTTT; CDR3 protein: CASSRGGNTDTQYF
clone size: -; J gene: TRBJ2-7; D gene: TRBD2; V gene: TRBV7-9; CDR3 DNA: TGTGCCAGCAGGCCTCTAGCGGGGGGTGGCTACGAGCAGTACTTC; CDR3 protein: CASRPLAGGGYEQYF
clone size: -; J gene: TRBJ1-6; D gene: TRBD1; V gene: TRBV28; CDR3 DNA: TGTGCCAGCACCCAAAGTGGGACAGGGAATTCACCCCTCCACTTT; CDR3 protein: CASTQSGTGNSPLHF
clone size: -; J gene: TRBJ2-1; D gene: TRBD2; V gene: TRBV19; CDR3 DNA: TGTGCCAGTAGTATGCCCGGACTAGCGAGGGACAATGAGCAGTTCTTC; CDR3 protein: CASSMPGLARDNEQFF
clone size: -; J gene: TRBJ2-7; D gene: -; V gene: TRBV5-6; CDR3 DNA: TGTGCCAGCGGCGGGGCGAACGAGCAGTACTTC; CDR3 protein: CASGGANEQYF
clone size: once; J gene: TRBJ1-1; D gene: -; V gene: TRBV19; CDR3 DNA: TGTGCCAGTAGTATACGGGAGAACACTGAAGCTTTCTTT; CDR3 protein: CASSIRENTEAFF
clone size: -; J gene: TRBJ2-5; D gene: TRBD2; V gene: TRBV19; CDR3 DNA: TGTGCCAGTAGCACCGGGCTACTAGCGGGAGGCCGGGAAGAGACCCAGTACTTC; CDR3 protein: CASSTGLLAGGREETQYF
clone size: -; J gene: TRBJ2-7; D gene: -; V gene: TRBV20-1; CDR3 DNA: TGCAGTGCTAGAGGACACTCCGAGCAGTACTTC; CDR3 protein: CSARGHSEQYF
clone size: -; J gene: TRBJ2-5; D gene: -; V gene: TRBV6-4; CDR3 DNA: TGTGCCAGCAGTGACTCCTGGGGCTGGGAGACCCAGTACTTC; CDR3 protein: CASSDSWGWETQYF
clone size: -; J gene: TRBJ2-2; D gene: -; V gene: TRBV6-6; CDR3 DNA: TGTGCCAGCAGCCGCGGCACCGGGGAGCTGTTTTTT; CDR3 protein: CASSRGTGELFF
clone size: once; J gene: TRBJ1-1; D gene: -; V gene: TRBV28; CDR3 DNA: TGTGCCAGCATCGCGCGGGGGAACACTGAAGCTTTCTTT; CDR3 protein: CASIARGNTEAFF
clone size: -; J gene: TRBJ1-2; D gene: -; V gene: TRBV15; CDR3 DNA: TGTGCCACCAGCAGAGACAGGCTGGTCAGGGTAGCCAACTATGGCTACACCTTC; CDR3 protein: CATSRDRLVRVANYGYTF
clone size: once; J gene: TRBJ1-2; D gene: TRBD1; V gene: TRBV28; CDR3 DNA: TGTGCCAGCAGTTGGACAGGGAGGAATGGCTACACCTTC; CDR3 protein: CASSWTGRNGYTF
clone size: -; J gene: TRBJ1-6; D gene: TRBD1; V gene: TRBV6-5; CDR3 DNA: TGTGCCAGCACACCGACAGGGGACAATTCACCCCTCCACTTT; CDR3 protein: CASTPTGDNSPLHF
clone size: -; J gene: TRBJ1-1; D gene: TRBD1; V gene: TRBV28; CDR3 DNA: TGTGCCAGCAGTGGCCGGGACAGGGACTCGGGCGGTGTTGAAGCTTTCTTT; CDR3 protein: CASSGRDRDSGGVEAFF
clone size: -; J gene: TRBJ2-7; D gene: TRBD2; V gene: TRBV7-9; CDR3 DNA: TGTGCCAGCAGCTTAGCCATAGCGGGAGGCCCCTTGTACTTC; CDR3 protein: CASSLAIAGGPLYF
clone size: -; J gene: TRBJ2-3; D gene: TRBD1; V gene: TRBV30; CDR3 DNA: TGTGCTCTGACCGTGGGGGGACAGGGGGAGAGCACAGATACGCAGTATTTT; CDR3 protein: CALTVGGQGESTDTQYF
clone size: -; J gene: TRBJ1-1; D gene: TRBD1; V gene: TRBV12-3/TRBV12-4; CDR3 DNA: TGTGCCAGCAGCGACAGGGACACTGAAGCTTTCTTT; CDR3 protein: CASSDRDTEAFF
clone size: few; J gene: TRBJ1-5; D gene: -; V gene: TRBV12-3/TRBV12-4; CDR3 DNA: TGTGCCAGCACAGGACGGGACAATCAGCCCCAGCATTTT; CDR3 protein: CASTGRDNQPQHF
clone size: -; J gene: TRBJ1-1; D gene: TRBD1; V gene: TRBV7-2; CDR3 DNA: TGTGCCAGCAGCTTATGGGGACAGGGTAGTAGAGCTTTCTTT; CDR3 protein: CASSLWGQGSRAFF
clone size: -; J gene: TRBJ1-5; D gene: -; V gene: TRBV30; CDR3 DNA: TGTGCCTGGCAGCAGGGACTCGATCAGCCCCAGCATTTT; CDR3 protein: CAWQQGLDQPQHF